Listed below are T cell receptor beta chains from one sample, sequenced in a study of cytomegalovirus exposure and HLA in healthy donors. The repertoire was sequenced with immunoSEQ multiplex PCR; TCRdb's copy has only in-frame clones and lacks some. The sample has approximately 160,000 clones, around 70% seen once. Material: PBMCs. These receptors all stem from a man aged 18 to 29 in good health and CMV-seropositive. Each CDR3 is given with its conserved first and last residue. The order of the fields is D gene, J gene, V gene, CDR3 length, clone size, CDR3 DNA, CDR3 protein. D genes are given only for firm matches. Where a row states a size, it is once, few, many or the class of an expanded clone; other rows omit it.

d_gene: TRBD1; j_gene: TRBJ1-5; v_gene: TRBV19; len: 14; abundance: .; CDR3nt: TGTGCCAGTAGTGGGTCAGGGGGTCATCAGCCCCAGCATTTT; CDR3aa: CASSGSGGHQPQHF
d_gene: TRBD1; j_gene: TRBJ1-1; v_gene: TRBV14; len: 14; abundance: .; CDR3nt: TGTGCCAGCAGCGCGGACAGGGAGGACACTGAAGCTTTCTTT; CDR3aa: CASSADREDTEAFF
d_gene: TRBD1; j_gene: TRBJ1-6; v_gene: TRBV6-5; len: 14; abundance: .; CDR3nt: TGTGCCAGCAGCACAGGGGTCGAGAATTCACCCCTCCACTTT; CDR3aa: CASSTGVENSPLHF
d_gene: TRBD1; j_gene: TRBJ1-1; v_gene: TRBV5-6; len: 12; abundance: .; CDR3nt: TGTGCCAGCAGCCGAGACAGGGACGGAGTTTTCTTT; CDR3aa: CASSRDRDGVFF
d_gene: .; j_gene: TRBJ1-2; v_gene: TRBV25-1; len: 12; abundance: .; CDR3nt: TGTGCCAGCTCGGACACTAACTATGGCTACACCTTC; CDR3aa: CASSDTNYGYTF
d_gene: .; j_gene: TRBJ2-1; v_gene: TRBV10-2; len: 14; abundance: .; CDR3nt: TGCGCCAGCAGTGAGTCGACTCGGACTGCCGAGCAGTTCTTC; CDR3aa: CASSESTRTAEQFF
d_gene: TRBD1; j_gene: TRBJ2-2; v_gene: TRBV7-9; len: 14; abundance: .; CDR3nt: TGTGCCAGCAGCGCAGGGACAGAGGCCGGGGAGCTGTTTTTT; CDR3aa: CASSAGTEAGELFF
d_gene: TRBD1; j_gene: TRBJ1-3; v_gene: TRBV2; len: 16; abundance: once; CDR3nt: TGTGCCAGCAGTGATCAAGGACAGGGCGGGGGAAACACCATATATTTT; CDR3aa: CASSDQGQGGGNTIYF
d_gene: TRBD2; j_gene: TRBJ2-1; v_gene: TRBV5-4; len: 15; abundance: .; CDR3nt: TGTGCCAGCAGCTTGGTACTAGCGGGGGGACATGAGCAGTTCTTC; CDR3aa: CASSLVLAGGHEQFF
d_gene: .; j_gene: TRBJ1-2; v_gene: TRBV6-4; len: 14; abundance: .; CDR3nt: TGTGCCAGCAGTGACGTGGGACACGACTATGGCTACACCTTC; CDR3aa: CASSDVGHDYGYTF
d_gene: .; j_gene: TRBJ2-5; v_gene: TRBV5-1; len: 15; abundance: few; CDR3nt: TGCGCCAGCAGCCCCGCGGGACTGTCCAAAGAGACCCAGTACTTC; CDR3aa: CASSPAGLSKETQYF
d_gene: .; j_gene: TRBJ2-2; v_gene: TRBV7-2; len: 16; abundance: .; CDR3nt: TGTGCCAGCAGCCCTTGGGGCCTCGGGAACACCGGGGAGCTGTTTTTT; CDR3aa: CASSPWGLGNTGELFF
d_gene: .; j_gene: TRBJ1-1; v_gene: TRBV2; len: 13; abundance: few; CDR3nt: TGTGCCAGCAGTGAACTCGGGAACACTGAAGCTTTCTTT; CDR3aa: CASSELGNTEAFF
d_gene: .; j_gene: TRBJ2-3; v_gene: TRBV6-1; len: 14; abundance: few; CDR3nt: TGTGCCAGCTGGGGCTTCTCTAGCACAGATACGCAGTATTTT; CDR3aa: CASWGFSSTDTQYF